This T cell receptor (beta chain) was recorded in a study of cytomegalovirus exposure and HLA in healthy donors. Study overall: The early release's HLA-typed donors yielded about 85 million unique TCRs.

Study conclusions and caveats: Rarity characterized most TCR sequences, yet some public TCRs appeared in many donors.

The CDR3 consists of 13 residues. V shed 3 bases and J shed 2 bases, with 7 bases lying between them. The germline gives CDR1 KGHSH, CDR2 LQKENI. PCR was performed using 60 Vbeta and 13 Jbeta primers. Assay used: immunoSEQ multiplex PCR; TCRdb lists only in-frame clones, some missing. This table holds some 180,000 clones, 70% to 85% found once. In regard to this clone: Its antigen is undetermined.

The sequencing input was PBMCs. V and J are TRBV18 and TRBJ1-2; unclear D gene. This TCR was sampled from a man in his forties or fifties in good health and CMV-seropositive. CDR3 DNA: TGTGCCAGCTCACCCAAACAGAACTATGGCTACACCTTC. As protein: CASSPKQNYGYTF.